Only a few counts were recorded for the clone carrying this TCR beta chain. What it binds is not known. The method was immunoSEQ multiplex PCR; TCRdb's version includes in-frame clones alone and lacks a portion of them. The table lists roughly 97,000 clones, about 89% of them singletons. The data are from a study of T cell responses to AZD1222 COVID-19 vaccine. Findings and caveats of the study: AZD1222 recipients seropositive at baseline numbered only 5 to 7.

Germline V gene lookup returns CDR1 SGHAT and CDR2 FQNNGV. V was cut by 0 bases and J by 7 bases, with 12 bases left in between. This CDR3 comprises 14 residues. The sequence derives from an adult who received the MenACWY meningococcal vaccine as a control. V usage is TRBV11-2 and J usage is TRBJ2-5; weak D call: TRBD1 (5 bases). The sequencing here drew on peripheral blood, taken 28 days after the second dose of the MenACWY control vaccine. The CDR3: CASSLEGATGTQYF. CDR3 coding DNA: TGTGCCAGCAGCTTAGAAGGTGCCACAGGGACCCAGTACTTC.